The clone carrying this T cell receptor (beta chain) was recorded at least ten times. Its specificity is not known. Researchers took RNA transcripts and amplified TCR beta CDR3 regions from them. First-round RT-PCR employed HTBI primers, with a second-round multiplex PCR after it. In TCRdb, the multiplex PCR reads were re-called with MiXCR into one record per CDR3 protein. The sample shows under 800,000 distinct CDR3 sequences, about 20% of them seen only once. Germline V gene data show CDR1 as GTSNPN and CDR2 as SVGIG (reference sequence). The CDR3 runs to 13 residues. Trimming cost V 3 bases and J 5 bases; bases outside gene matches: 3. The sample comes from a study of Graves' ophthalmopathy and Graves' hyperthyroidism. Whole-study findings and limits: The model flagged ophthalmopathy progression at 65% to 71% sensitivity and about 72% specificity.

The sequenced sample was peripheral blood. This receptor was obtained from a woman aged 18-30 years with stable Graves' hyperthyroidism. Some clones in this sample may be carry-over from other donors' samples. The rearrangement uses TRBV30 and TRBJ1-1, with TRBD1 identical over 10 bases. CDR3 sequence reads: CAWRRTGGTEAFF. The CDR3 coding sequence is TGTGCCTGGAGGAGGACAGGGGGGACTGAAGCTTTCTTT.